The following is a T cell receptor beta chain sequence with its context. Its antigen is undetermined. TCRdb keeps only in-frame clones here, not all; method: immunoSEQ multiplex PCR. This table holds a few hundred thousand clones, around 90% found once. CDR3 length: 17 residues. The V end lost 1 base, the J end lost 0 bases, and 14 bases lay between the germline ends. The germline V gene encodes CDR1 LNHNV and CDR2 YYDKDF (reference sequence). This sample is drawn from a study of shared clonotypes between healthy human individuals. Study results and caveats: Shared clonotypes across all four donors exceeded non-shared ones in generation probability. Generally, naive subsets (rather than memory subsets) showed larger estimated richness.

The source material was memory CD8+ T cells sorted from blood. Subset denoted: CD45RO+ cells pooled with CCR7-negative TemRA cells. This receptor was taken from a man aged 18 to 29 in good health. The chain couples TRBV15 to TRBJ2-3; the D gene is possibly TRBD1 (6 bases). The CDR3 is CATSRAPGQSSTDTQYF. DNA of the CDR3: TGTGCCACCAGCAGAGCCCCCGGACAGTCTAGCACAGATACGCAGTATTTT.